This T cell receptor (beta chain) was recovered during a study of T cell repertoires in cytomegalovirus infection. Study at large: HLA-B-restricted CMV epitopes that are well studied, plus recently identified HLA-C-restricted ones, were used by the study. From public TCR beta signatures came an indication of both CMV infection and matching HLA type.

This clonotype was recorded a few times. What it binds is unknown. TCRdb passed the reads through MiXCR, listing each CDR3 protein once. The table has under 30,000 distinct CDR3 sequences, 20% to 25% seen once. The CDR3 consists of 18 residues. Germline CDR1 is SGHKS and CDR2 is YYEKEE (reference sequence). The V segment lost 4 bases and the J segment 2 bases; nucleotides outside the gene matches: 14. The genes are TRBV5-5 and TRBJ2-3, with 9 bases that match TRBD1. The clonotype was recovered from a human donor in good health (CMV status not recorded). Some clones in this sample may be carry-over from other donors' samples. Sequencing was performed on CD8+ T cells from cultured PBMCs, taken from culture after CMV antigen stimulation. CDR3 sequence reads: CASSLATSGTGYTDTQYF. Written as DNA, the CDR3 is TGTGCCAGCAGCCTCGCAACTTCCGGGACAGGGTACACAGATACGCAGTATTTT.